This TCR beta chain comes out of a study of T-cell memory formation after mild COVID-19 (dated by TCRdb to the early 2020s). Turning to the overall study: TCR sequence clusters from the two donors were largely donor specific. T-cell clones expanding and contracting after mild COVID-19 in two donors were tracked by longitudinal TCRalpha and TCRbeta repertoire sequencing. Two young, previously healthy adult volunteers, one female and one male, were included in the cohort.

Here is what the overall study found, with its caveats: Contracting CD4+ clones appeared mostly in the CM and EM memory subsets, whereas CD8+ clones were enriched in EMRA. Some responding clones were detected in pre-infection memory, which suggested that pre-existing cross-reactive memory T cells had joined the SARS-CoV-2 response. From day 15 to 85, contracting clones showed balanced CD4/CD8 phenotypes, whereas a second wave of clones that expanded from day 15 to 37 leaned towards CD4+. Whether the second-wave clones peaking on day 37 were SARS-CoV-2 specific was not confirmed. Only two mild cases were covered by the study, and larger cohorts that include severe cases with pre-infection samples were considered necessary.

Spanning cysteine to phenylalanine, the CDR3 consists of 15 amino acids. Left in the record is the CDR3 DNA by itself, 45 bases read in frame from the first base. V is reduced by 3 bases and J by 7 bases, leaving a spacing of 16 bases between them. Ficoll-Paque density gradient centrifugation was used to isolate PBMCs. This clonotype was counted many times. What this receptor recognizes is not known. Base qualities are not recorded, but no much larger clone differs from it by a single base. Sequencing took place on an Illumina NovaSeq 6000. TCRalpha and TCRbeta cDNA libraries were constructed by 5'RACE with constant-segment primers, with sample barcodes and unique molecular identifiers being introduced. RNA was extracted from every sample with Trizol reagent. The libraries were amplified in two PCR steps, and the second step added a second sample barcode and Illumina TruSeq adapters. The libraries were sequenced on an Illumina NovaSeq using 2 x 150 bp paired-end reads. Per the original workflow: Demultiplexing of reads and collapsing into UMI-guided consensus sequences were performed with migec v1.2.7. Using mixcr v2.1.11, UMI consensuses were aligned to TRA and TRB V and J templates and then assembled into clonotypes. A clonotype was counted as expanded or contracted only if both edgeR and NoisET called the change significant, with noise models trained on biological replicates. For edgeR calls, a false discovery rate-adjusted p below 0.01 and a log2 fold-change threshold of 1 were applied. As an exploratory analysis of dynamics, max-normalized trajectories of the 1000 most abundant clonotypes were examined with PCA combined with hierarchical clustering. Separately sequenced CD4+ and CD8+ repertoires were used to assign a CD4 or CD8 phenotype to each responding clone. The public reads were reanalyzed by TCRdb: fastp trimming at Q25, MiXCR alignment, in-frame beta chains only. Merged by CDR3 protein, the rows form single entries marked with the most common genes and DNA. For this entry, the V and J calls and clone size follow TCRdb and not the study's own pipeline. The sample table records approximately 500,000 distinct CDR3 sequences; about 23% of these occur just once. The ten top clones hold approximately 12% of the sample.

Specimen: PBMCs or a T cell subset sorted from them (not recorded which). The rearranged segments are TRBV12-3 or TRBV12-4 and TRBJ1-5; tentative D gene TRBD1, with 5 bases matching. The sequence came from an adult woman who had mild COVID-19 (a few samples of this study predate the infection). The sample titles of this study are shuffled in the database, so cell type and time point are left out; the donor was told from shared clones. CDR3 reads: CASSFSVGGVQPQHF. The DNA sequence is given as TGTGCCAGCAGTTTCTCTGTCGGGGGGGTGCAGCCCCAGCATTTT.